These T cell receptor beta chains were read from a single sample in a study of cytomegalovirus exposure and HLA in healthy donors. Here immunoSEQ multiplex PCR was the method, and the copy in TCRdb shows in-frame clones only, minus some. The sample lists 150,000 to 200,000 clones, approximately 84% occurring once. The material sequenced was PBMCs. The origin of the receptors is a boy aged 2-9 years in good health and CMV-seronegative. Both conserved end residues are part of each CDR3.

CASSPDREGSTEAFF,TRBJ1-1,15,TRBV19
CASRPPGTSTDTQYF,TRBJ2-3,15,TRBV6-5
CASSFAEHRDGTEAFF,TRBJ1-1,16,TRBV5-1
CASTPAARDQPQHF,TRBJ1-5,14,TRBV6-1
CASSFGAGNYGYTF,TRBJ1-2,14,TRBV5-1
CASTLFDRDETQYF,TRBJ2-5,14,TRBV2
CAWSIFDRDYGYTF,TRBJ1-2,14,TRBV30
CASIREELRNTIYF,TRBJ1-3,14,TRBV6-1
CASRGASQPQHF,TRBJ1-5,12,TRBV19
CASSLQHRQGRSGNTIYF,TRBJ1-3,18,TRBV7-8
CARSWNTGTGGTQYF,TRBJ2-5,15,TRBV5-3
CASSLYYNYGYTF,TRBJ1-2,13,TRBV28